These 9 T cell receptor beta chains were all obtained from the same sample, sequenced in a study of T cells in Graves' hyperthyroidism and ophthalmopathy. Researchers amplified the TCR beta CDR3 regions from RNA transcripts. HTBI primers were used for first-round RT-PCR of the TCR CDR3. TCRdb re-called the multiplex PCR reads through MiXCR, storing one row per CDR3 protein. The repertoire includes about 400,000 distinct CDR3 sequences, around 15% of them detected once, and around 27% sits in the top ten. Source material: blood. The origin of the receptors is a man aged 50 to 60 with Graves' ophthalmopathy.

The chain is built from TRBV27 and TRBJ2-7, with 13 nucleotides matching TRBD2. The CDR3 extends over 16 amino acids. The V gene end was trimmed by 3 bases and the J gene end by 4 bases; junction bases not matched to a gene: 6. CDR1 is MNHEY and CDR2 is SMNVEV in the germline V gene (reference sequence). CDR3 protein: CASSFGLAGVRYEQYF. The CDR3 DNA reads TGTGCCAGCAGTTTCGGACTAGCGGGGGTTCGGTACGAGCAGTACTTC.

The chain recombines TRBV12-5 with TRBJ2-7; D call uncertain. Trimming stripped 2 bases from V and 0 bases from J, with 11 bases between. The V gene's germline CDR1 is LGHNT and CDR2 FRNRAP. The CDR3 spans 15 residues. CDR3: CASGLRPDGSYEQYF. The DNA for the CDR3 is TGTGCTAGTGGTTTGCGACCGGACGGCTCCTACGAGCAGTACTTC.

As DNA, the CDR3 is TGTGCCAGCAGCTTCGGGGACGGGAACGAGCAGTACTTC. It encodes CASSFGDGNEQYF. The chain joins TRBV7-3 to TRBJ2-7; D might be TRBD1 or TRBD2, each matching 5 bases. Germline V gene lookup returns CDR1 SGHTA and CDR2 FQGTGA. V was shortened by 3 bases and J by 5 bases, with 11 bases between the two germline ends. There are 13 residues in the CDR3.

Details on this clonotype: This may arise from a read error, as a much more abundant clone is one base away. This chain joins TRBV20-1 and TRBJ2-1, with 8 positions matching TRBD2. The J call is uncertain, as TRBJ2-7 better fits the DNA end. In germline, CDR1 is DFQATT, CDR2 SNEGSKA (reference sequence). This CDR3 has 15 amino acids. This CDR3 is CSAKLGLGSYNEQYF. The CDR3 DNA reads TGCAGTGCAAAATTGGGACTAGGCTCCTACAATGAGCAGTACTTC.

This clonotype was counted many times. J is TRBJ2-7 and V is TRBV18; D remains unclear. Germline CDR1 KGHSH, CDR2 LQKENI. The length of the CDR3 is 14 residues. Trimming left V 5 bases short and J 0 bases short, with 11 bases between. The CDR3 sequence: CASSAQQSSYEQYF. CDR3 nucleotide sequence: TGTGCCAGCTCAGCACAACAGAGCTCCTACGAGCAGTACTTC.

This clonotype was observed a few times. A clone one base away is much larger, so this may be a read error. CDR3 sequence: CAGSEALRQGAGETQYF. The CDR3 DNA sequence: TGTGCCGGCAGTGAAGCGCTTCGGCAGGGGGCAGGGGAGACCCAGTACTTC. The rearrangement joins TRBV6-1 to TRBJ2-5; 8 nucleotides align to TRBD1. CDR3 length equals 17 residues. Germline lookup yields CDR1 MNHNS and CDR2 SASEGT.

This clonotype was observed at least ten times. This chain connects TRBV7-2 to TRBJ2-7; TRBD2 matches 11 bases. V trimming: 1 base; J trimming: 3 bases; junction bases outside the gene matches: 8. This CDR3 is 17 amino acids long. From germline, CDR1 is SGHTA and CDR2 FQGNSA. DNA of the CDR3: TGTGCCAGCAGCTTAGAGTTCCGGACTAGCGGGTTCTACGAGCAGTACTTC. Its protein is CASSLEFRTSGFYEQYF.

This clonotype was observed a handful of times. CDR3 sequence (DNA): TGCGCCAGCAGCCCCCCCGGGACAATCGGAGAGACCCAGTACTTC. Its protein product is CASSPPGTIGETQYF. The chain employs TRBV5-1 and TRBJ2-5; tentative D call: TRBD1 (6 bases). CDR3 size: 15 residues. V lost 4 bases, J lost 4 bases, and 17 bases lay in between. Germline values: CDR1 SGHRS, CDR2 YFSETQ.

This clonotype was detected a few times. This chain links TRBV27 with TRBJ2-7; no clear D. There are 13 residues in the CDR3. The germline V and J ends were trimmed by 6 bases and 3 bases, with 12 bases remaining between them. CDR1 is MNHEY and CDR2 is SMNVEV in the germline V gene (reference sequence). CDR3 loop: CASRLSGDYEQYF. The CDR3 DNA reads as TGTGCCAGCAGACTCTCGGGCGACTACGAGCAGTACTTC.